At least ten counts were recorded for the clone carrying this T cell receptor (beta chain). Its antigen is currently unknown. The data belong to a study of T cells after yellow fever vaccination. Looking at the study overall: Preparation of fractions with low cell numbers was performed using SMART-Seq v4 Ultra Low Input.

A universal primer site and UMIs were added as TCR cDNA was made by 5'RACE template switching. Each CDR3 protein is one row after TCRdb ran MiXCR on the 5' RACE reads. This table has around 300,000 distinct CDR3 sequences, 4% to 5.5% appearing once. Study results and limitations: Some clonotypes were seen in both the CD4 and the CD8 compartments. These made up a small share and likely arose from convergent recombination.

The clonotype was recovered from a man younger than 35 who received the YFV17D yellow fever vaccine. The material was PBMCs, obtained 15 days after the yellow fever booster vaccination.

For the CDR3, the DNA is TGTGCCAGCAGCCAAGATCCCCAGCGGAGCCACAATGAGCAGTTCTTC. Its translation: CASSQDPQRSHNEQFF. The chain has TRBV4-2 and TRBJ2-1, with D possibly matching TRBD2 (5 bases). V lost 0 bases, J lost 5 bases, and 14 bases lay in between. This CDR3 has 16 amino acids. Germline CDR1 is LGHNA and CDR2 is YNFKEQ.